This TCR beta chain comes out of a study of technical replicates of blood from a handful of donors. Libraries were prepared by immunoSEQ multiplex PCR; TCRdb keeps only in-frame clonotypes and omits some of them. The sample contains roughly 60,000 clones, roughly 91% of which appear only once. Germline CDR1 is SGHVS and CDR2 is FNYEAQ. V was pared by 5 bases and J by 3 bases, with 4 bases of the junction left unmatched. This CDR3 is 13 amino acids long. This rearrangement joins TRBV7-6 to TRBJ2-7; 7 bases agree with TRBD2. What was sequenced was PBMCs. The source is a human donor in good health. Some clones in this sample may be carry-over from other donors' samples. The chain's CDR3 is CASSRTGGYEQYF. The CDR3 coding sequence is TGTGCCAGCAGCCGAACGGGGGGCTACGAGCAGTACTTC.